The TCR beta chain under discussion was sequenced for a study of blood T cells in healthy people across ages. The CDR3 has 13 amino acids. The ends lost 7 bases at V and 7 bases at J; junction bases unmatched: 10. It was with a sample-barcoded 5' primer and a J-beta primer mix that a second PCR of about 7 to 12 cycles was run. One entry per CDR3 protein, called by TCRdb with MiXCR from the 5' RACE reads. The sample holds 1.5 million to 2 million distinct CDR3 sequences, roughly 43% seen once. The material sequenced was blood. The receptor comes from a human donor in good health. The chain is built from TRBV12-3 or TRBV12-4 and TRBJ2-7; 7 nucleotides line up with TRBD1. CDR3 nucleotides: TGTGCCAGCATGGGACAGCCGACGGGGGAGCAGTACTTC. Protein product: CASMGQPTGEQYF.